Listed below are T cell receptor beta chains from one sample, sequenced in a study of T cell responses to AZD1222 COVID-19 vaccine. The protocol was immunoSEQ multiplex PCR, while the TCRdb copy is restricted to in-frame clones and leaves out a portion. This sample carries over 60,000 clones, about 80% of them seen once, and the ten largest clones take around an eighth. Material: peripheral blood, obtained 28 days after the second AZD1222 dose. The receptor source for this set is an adult who received the AZD1222 COVID-19 vaccine. Both conserved end residues are part of each CDR3. Each record gives: V gene, clone size, J gene, CDR3 length, D gene, CDR3 DNA, CDR3 protein. A D gene is named only where the DNA matches it firmly. Rows may omit the clone size; those that give it use once, few, many or a size class.

>TRBV5-5|.|TRBJ2-7|15|.
TGTGCCAGCAGCTTGGGTCCTAGCGACCCCTACGAGCAGTACTTC
CASSLGPSDPYEQYF
>TRBV15|.|TRBJ1-5|14|.
TGTGCCACCAGCAGAGAAAGGTACAATCAGCCCCAGCATTTT
CATSRERYNQPQHF
>TRBV18|.|TRBJ2-3|14|.
TGTGCCAGCTCACCTAGCAGTCGGACAGATACGCAGTATTTT
CASSPSSRTDTQYF
>TRBV6-1|.|TRBJ1-1|13|TRBD1
TGTGCCAGCAAACAGGGGGCTAGCCCTGAAGCTTTCTTT
CASKQGASPEAFF
>TRBV7-9|.|TRBJ2-5|15|TRBD1
TGTGCCAGCAGCTTCACCGGGACAGTTGAAGAGACCCAGTACTTC
CASSFTGTVEETQYF
>TRBV18|.|TRBJ1-5|14|.
TGTGCCAGCTCACCACAGGGTAGCAATCAGCCCCAGCATTTT
CASSPQGSNQPQHF
>TRBV19|few|TRBJ2-2|14|.
TGTGCCAGTAGTATAGCCCCTAGCACCGGGGAGCTGTTTTTT
CASSIAPSTGELFF
>TRBV24-1|.|TRBJ1-1|14|TRBD1
TGTGCCACCAGTGCCGGGACAGGGAACACTGAAGCTTTCTTT
CATSAGTGNTEAFF
>TRBV25-1|.|TRBJ1-4|16|.
TGTGCCAGCAGTGAAAACCGGGCCCAGAGGGGAGAAAAACTGTTTTTT
CASSENRAQRGEKLFF
>TRBV27|once|TRBJ2-7|14|TRBD1
TGTGCCAGCAGGATTAGGACAGGGGGCCTCGAGCAGTACTTC
CASRIRTGGLEQYF
>TRBV6-5|.|TRBJ1-1|15|.
TGTGCCAGCAGTCCGGCCGGAAGGGTGAACACTGAAGCTTTCTTT
CASSPAGRVNTEAFF
>TRBV7-9|once|TRBJ2-7|13|TRBD2
TGTGCCAGCAGCTTACGGGGGGCCTACGAGCAGTACTTC
CASSLRGAYEQYF
>TRBV18|.|TRBJ1-6|14|TRBD1
TGTGCCAGCTCACCTACAGGGGGCGAATCACCCCTCCACTTT
CASSPTGGESPLHF
>TRBV29-1|.|TRBJ1-5|13|TRBD1
TGCAGCGCCCGACAGGGGGCAGGTCAGCCCCAGCATTTT
CSARQGAGQPQHF
>TRBV12-5|.|TRBJ1-2|16|.
TGTGCTAGTGGTTTGGTACTAAGGGTTAACCCCTATGGCTACACCTTC
CASGLVLRVNPYGYTF
>TRBV7-9|.|TRBJ2-1|18|TRBD2
TGTGCCAGCAGCTACCGGAGGGCGGGGGGGCAGATCTACAATGAGCAGTTCTTC
CASSYRRAGGQIYNEQFF
>TRBV10-1|.|TRBJ2-3|14|TRBD2
TGCGCCAGCAGTGCGTCGGGGGGTTCAGATACGCAGTATTTT
CASSASGGSDTQYF
>TRBV6-5|once|TRBJ2-5|14|.
TGTGCCAGCAGCCAAAGTTCAGCTCAAGAGACCCAGTACTTC
CASSQSSAQETQYF
>TRBV27|.|TRBJ1-1|15|.
TGTGCCAGCTCAGCCGCCGGCCACAGGCGCACTGAAGCTTTCTTT
CASSAAGHRRTEAFF
>TRBV2|.|TRBJ2-5|16|TRBD2
TGTGCCAGCAGTTTACTAGCGGGGGGCCGGATGGAGACCCAGTACTTC
CASSLLAGGRMETQYF
>TRBV10-1|.|TRBJ2-7|14|.
TGCGCCAGCAACGGCGAACATTCACCCTACGAGCAGTACTTC
CASNGEHSPYEQYF
>TRBV3-1/TRBV3-2|.|TRBJ2-1|15|TRBD2
TGTGCCAGCAGCCACTACAAACGGGGAGGGAATGAGCAGTTCTTC
CASSHYKRGGNEQFF
>TRBV7-8|.|TRBJ1-4|15|.
TGTGCCAGCAGCTTATCTCAGGGGAGTCATGAAAAACTGTTTTTT
CASSLSQGSHEKLFF
>TRBV27|.|TRBJ2-1|14|.
TGTGCCAGCAGTTCTACGAAACGAATCAATGAGCAGTTCTTC
CASSSTKRINEQFF
>TRBV5-1|.|TRBJ1-6|17|.
TGCGCCAGCAGTCGAGGGACGGAGAGCTCCTATAATTCACCCCTCCACTTT
CASSRGTESSYNSPLHF
>TRBV30|once|TRBJ2-7|13|.
TGTGCCTGGAGTGCCGGGATCCCTAGCCCCTCGTACTTC
CAWSAGIPSPSYF
>TRBV4-1|.|TRBJ2-7|16|.
TGCGCCAGCAGCCAAGCCGCCGGGACTTCCTTCGACGAGCAGTACTTC
CASSQAAGTSFDEQYF
>TRBV15|.|TRBJ2-3|15|.
TGTGCCACCAGCAAGAGGGTAAGAGAGGCTGATACGCAGTATTTT
CATSKRVREADTQYF
>TRBV7-9|few|TRBJ2-2|16|TRBD2
TGTGCCAGCAGCCGGAGGACGGGGGGTTACACCGGGGAGCTGTTTTTT
CASSRRTGGYTGELFF
>TRBV5-1|few|TRBJ1-6|16|.
TGCGCCAGCAGGAGGGCCTACGGCAGGTTTAATTCACCCCTCCACTTT
CASRRAYGRFNSPLHF
>TRBV4-1|.|TRBJ1-2|14|.
TGCGCCAGCAGCCAAGGAACAGGGAACTATGGCTACACCTTC
CASSQGTGNYGYTF
>TRBV6-1|.|TRBJ1-3|17|.
TGTGCCAGCAGTGAAGTTGGGGGTTCTGTCTCTGGAAACACCATATATTTT
CASSEVGGSVSGNTIYF
>TRBV19|.|TRBJ1-5|14|.
TGTGCCAGTAGTATTGGAACGGTTGATCAGCCCCAGCATTTT
CASSIGTVDQPQHF
>TRBV4-1|.|TRBJ2-7|14|.
TGCGCCAGCAGCTCAAGGGAGAAGACCTACGAGCAGTACTTC
CASSSREKTYEQYF
>TRBV7-2|.|TRBJ1-2|14|TRBD1
TGTGCCAGCAGCCCTCGGACAGGGGAGTATGGCTACACCTTC
CASSPRTGEYGYTF
>TRBV25-1|.|TRBJ1-6|14|.
TGTGCCAGCACTCCGTCAGGGTATTATTCACCCCTCCACTTT
CASTPSGYYSPLHF
>TRBV11-2|.|TRBJ2-2|17|TRBD2
TGTGCCAGCAGCTTAACTAGCGGGGGGCCGAACACCGGGGAGCTGTTTTTT
CASSLTSGGPNTGELFF
>TRBV6-5|.|TRBJ2-5|13|.
TGTGCCAGCAGGCCCGGTGTGGATCGGACCCAGTACTTC
CASRPGVDRTQYF
>TRBV3-1/TRBV3-2|once|TRBJ2-1|21|.
TGTGCCAGCAGCCAAGCCCTACTGGCGGGGGCCGCCCTGAGCTCCTACAATGAGCAGTTCTTC
CASSQALLAGAALSSYNEQFF
>TRBV27|.|TRBJ1-2|16|TRBD1
TGTGCCAGCAGCAGTTGGTGGACAGGGGGACGGTATGGCTACACCTTC
CASSSWWTGGRYGYTF
>TRBV6-1|.|TRBJ1-1|14|.
TGTGCCAGCAGTGAAGCAGCCAGGATCACTGAAGCTTTCTTT
CASSEAARITEAFF
>TRBV10-3|.|TRBJ1-6|15|.
TGTGCCATCAGCCCTGGGTGGCAGGAAAATTCACCCCTCCACTTT
CAISPGWQENSPLHF
>TRBV19|.|TRBJ2-5|15|.
TGTGCCAGTAGTATAAGGTGGGGCCGCGAGGAGACCCAGTACTTC
CASSIRWGREETQYF
>TRBV2|.|TRBJ1-1|14|TRBD1
TGTGCCAGCAGGGCGGACAGGGTTCCTTCTGAAGCTTTCTTT
CASRADRVPSEAFF
>TRBV3-1/TRBV3-2|.|TRBJ2-7|12|.
TGTGCCAGCAGCCAAGGAGTCCTGGAGCAGTACTTC
CASSQGVLEQYF
>TRBV5-1|.|TRBJ2-2|17|.
TGCGCCAGCAGCTTGGAATCGCGGGGGCCGGGAACCGGGGAGCTGTTTTTT
CASSLESRGPGTGELFF